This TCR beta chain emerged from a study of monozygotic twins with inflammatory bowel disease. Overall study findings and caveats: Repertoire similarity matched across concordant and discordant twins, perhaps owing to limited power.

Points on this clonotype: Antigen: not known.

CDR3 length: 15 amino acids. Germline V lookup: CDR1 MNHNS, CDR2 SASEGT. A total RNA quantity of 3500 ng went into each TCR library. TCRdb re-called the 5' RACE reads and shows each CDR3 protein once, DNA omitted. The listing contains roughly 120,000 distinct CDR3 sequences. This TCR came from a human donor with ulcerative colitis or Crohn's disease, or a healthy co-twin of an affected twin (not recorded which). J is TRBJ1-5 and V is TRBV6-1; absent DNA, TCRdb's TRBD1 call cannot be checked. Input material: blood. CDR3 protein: CASSARGDPTQPQHF.